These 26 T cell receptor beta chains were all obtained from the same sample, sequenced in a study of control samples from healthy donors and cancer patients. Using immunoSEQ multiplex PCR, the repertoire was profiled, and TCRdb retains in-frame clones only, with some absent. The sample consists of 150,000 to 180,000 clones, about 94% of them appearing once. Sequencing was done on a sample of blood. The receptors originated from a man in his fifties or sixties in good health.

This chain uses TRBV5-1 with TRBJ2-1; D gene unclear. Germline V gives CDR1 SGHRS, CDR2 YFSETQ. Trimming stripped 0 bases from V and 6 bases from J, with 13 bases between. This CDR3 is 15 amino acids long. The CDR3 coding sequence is TGCGCCAGCAGCTTGGGGGAAGGAAGGGTCAATGAGCAGTTCTTC. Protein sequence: CASSLGEGRVNEQFF.

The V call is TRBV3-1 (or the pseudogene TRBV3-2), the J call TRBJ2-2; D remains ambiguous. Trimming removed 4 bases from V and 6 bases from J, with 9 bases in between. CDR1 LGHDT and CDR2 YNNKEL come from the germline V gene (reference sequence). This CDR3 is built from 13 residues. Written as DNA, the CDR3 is TGTGCCAGCAGCCCCACGGTGGCCGGGGAGCTGTTTTTT. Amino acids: CASSPTVAGELFF.

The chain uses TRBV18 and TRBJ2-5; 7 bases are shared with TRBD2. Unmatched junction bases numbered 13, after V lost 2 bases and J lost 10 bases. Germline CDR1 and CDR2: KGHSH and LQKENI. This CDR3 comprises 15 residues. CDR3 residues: CASSPKLGTTEDQYF. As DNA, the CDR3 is TGTGCCAGCTCACCAAAGTTGGGGACTACCGAGGACCAGTACTTC.

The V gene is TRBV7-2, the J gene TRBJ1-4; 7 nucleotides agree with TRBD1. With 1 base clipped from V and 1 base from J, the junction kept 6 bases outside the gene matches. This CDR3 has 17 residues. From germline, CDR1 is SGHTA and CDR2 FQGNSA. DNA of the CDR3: TGTGCCAGCAGCTTAGGTCTGACAGGGCTAACTAATGAAAAACTGTTTTTT. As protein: CASSLGLTGLTNEKLFF.

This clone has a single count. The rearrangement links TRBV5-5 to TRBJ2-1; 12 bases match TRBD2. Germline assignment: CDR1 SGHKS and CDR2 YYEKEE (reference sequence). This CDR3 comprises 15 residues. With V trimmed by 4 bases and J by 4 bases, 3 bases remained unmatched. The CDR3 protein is CASSPLAGGYNEQFF. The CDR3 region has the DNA TGTGCCAGCAGCCCACTAGCGGGAGGATACAATGAGCAGTTCTTC. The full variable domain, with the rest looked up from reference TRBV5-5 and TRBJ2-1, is DAGVTQSPTHLIKTRGQQVTLRCSPISGHKSVSWYQQVLGQGPQFIFQYYEKEERGRGNFPDRFSARQFPNYSSELNVNALLLGDSALYLCASSPLAGGYNEQFFGPGTRLTVL.

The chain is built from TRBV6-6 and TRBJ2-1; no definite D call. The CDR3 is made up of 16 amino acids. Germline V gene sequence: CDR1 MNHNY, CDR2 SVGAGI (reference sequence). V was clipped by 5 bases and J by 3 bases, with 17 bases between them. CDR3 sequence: CASSPPRQQIYNEQFF. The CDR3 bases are TGTGCCAGCAGTCCTCCTCGACAACAGATCTACAATGAGCAGTTCTTC.

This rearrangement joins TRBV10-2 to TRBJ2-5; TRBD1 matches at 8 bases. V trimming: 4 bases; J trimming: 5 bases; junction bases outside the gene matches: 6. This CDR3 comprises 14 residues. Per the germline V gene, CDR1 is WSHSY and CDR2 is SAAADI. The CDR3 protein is CASSVGNRGETQYF. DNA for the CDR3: TGCGCCAGCAGTGTCGGAAACAGGGGGGAGACCCAGTACTTC.

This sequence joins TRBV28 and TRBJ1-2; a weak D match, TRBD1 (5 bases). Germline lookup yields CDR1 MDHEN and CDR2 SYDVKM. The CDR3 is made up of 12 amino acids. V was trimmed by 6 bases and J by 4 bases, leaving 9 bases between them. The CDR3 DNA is TGTGCCAGCAGGGGGGACCTCTATGGCTACACCTTC. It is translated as CASRGDLYGYTF.

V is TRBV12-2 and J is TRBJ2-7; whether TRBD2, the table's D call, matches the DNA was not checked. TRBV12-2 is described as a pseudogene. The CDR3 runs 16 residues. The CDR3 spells CASRFPPGLKRDEQYF. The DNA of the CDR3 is TGTGCAAGTCGCTTTCCTCCGGGACTCAAAAGGGACGAGCAGTACTTC.

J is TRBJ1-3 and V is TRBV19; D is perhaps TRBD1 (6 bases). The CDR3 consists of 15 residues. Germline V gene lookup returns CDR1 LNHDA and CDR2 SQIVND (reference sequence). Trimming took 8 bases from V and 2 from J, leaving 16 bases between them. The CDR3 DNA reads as TGTGCCAGTTCCCCCCAGGGGAACACTGGAAACACCATATATTTT. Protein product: CASSPQGNTGNTIYF.

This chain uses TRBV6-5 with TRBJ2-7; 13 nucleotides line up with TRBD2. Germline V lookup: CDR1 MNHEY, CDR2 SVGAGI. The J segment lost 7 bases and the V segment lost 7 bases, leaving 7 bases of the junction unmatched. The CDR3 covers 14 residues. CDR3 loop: CASTPLAGGWEQYF. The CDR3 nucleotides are TGTGCCAGCACCCCACTAGCGGGAGGGTGGGAGCAGTACTTC.

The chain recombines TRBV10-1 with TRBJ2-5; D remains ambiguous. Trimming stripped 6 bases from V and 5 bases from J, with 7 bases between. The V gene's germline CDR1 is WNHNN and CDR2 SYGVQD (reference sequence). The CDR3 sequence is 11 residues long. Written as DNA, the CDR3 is TGCGCCAGCAGGGCTAATGAGACCCAGTACTTC. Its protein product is CASRANETQYF.

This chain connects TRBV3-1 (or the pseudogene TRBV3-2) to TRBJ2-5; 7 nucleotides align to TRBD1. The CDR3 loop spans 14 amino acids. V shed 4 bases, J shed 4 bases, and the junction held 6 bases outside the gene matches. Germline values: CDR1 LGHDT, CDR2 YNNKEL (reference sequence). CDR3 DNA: TGTGCCAGCAGCCCGACAGGGCTCCGAGAGACCCAGTACTTC. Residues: CASSPTGLRETQYF.

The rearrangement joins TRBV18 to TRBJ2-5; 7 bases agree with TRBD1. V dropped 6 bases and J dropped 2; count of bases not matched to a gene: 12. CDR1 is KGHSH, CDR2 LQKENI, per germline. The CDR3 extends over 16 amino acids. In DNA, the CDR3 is TGTGCCAGCTCTACCGGGACAGCTAGTTTACAAGAGACCCAGTACTTC. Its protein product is CASSTGTASLQETQYF.

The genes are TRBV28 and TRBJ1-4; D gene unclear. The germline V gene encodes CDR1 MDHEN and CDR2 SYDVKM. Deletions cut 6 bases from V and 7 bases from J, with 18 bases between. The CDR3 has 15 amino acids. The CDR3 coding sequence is TGTGCCAGCAGACAGCCGGGCTCGGCGACTGAAAAACTGTTTTTT. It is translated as CASRQPGSATEKLFF. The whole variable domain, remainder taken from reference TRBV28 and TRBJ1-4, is DVKVTQSSRYLVKRTGEKVFLECVQDMDHENMFWYRQDPGLGLRLIYFSYDVKMKEKGDIPEGYSVSREKKERFSLILESASTNQTSMYLCASRQPGSATEKLFFGSGTQLSVL.

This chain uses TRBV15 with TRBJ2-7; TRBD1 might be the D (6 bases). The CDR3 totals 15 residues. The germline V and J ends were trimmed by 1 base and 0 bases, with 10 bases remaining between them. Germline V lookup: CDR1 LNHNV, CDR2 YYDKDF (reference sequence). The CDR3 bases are TGTGCCACCAGCAGAGGGGACACGAGCTCCTACGAGCAGTACTTC. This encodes CATSRGDTSSYEQYF.

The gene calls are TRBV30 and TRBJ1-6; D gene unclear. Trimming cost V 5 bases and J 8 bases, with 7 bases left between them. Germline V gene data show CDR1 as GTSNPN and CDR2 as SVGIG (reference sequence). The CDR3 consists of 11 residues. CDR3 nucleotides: TGTGCCTGGGAGAGGGATTCACCCCTCCACTTT. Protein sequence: CAWERDSPLHF.

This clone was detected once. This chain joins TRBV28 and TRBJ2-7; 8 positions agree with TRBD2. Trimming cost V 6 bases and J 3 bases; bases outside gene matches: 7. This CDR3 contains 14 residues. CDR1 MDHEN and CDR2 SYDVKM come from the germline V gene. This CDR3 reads CASSPPGLVYEQYF. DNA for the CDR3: TGTGCCAGCAGCCCACCGGGACTAGTCTACGAGCAGTACTTC.

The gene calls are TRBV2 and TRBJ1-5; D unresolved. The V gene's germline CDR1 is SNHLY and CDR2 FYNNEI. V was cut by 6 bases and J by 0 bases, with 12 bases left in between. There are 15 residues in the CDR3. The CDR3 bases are TGTGCCAGCAGACTACGGGAGAATAGCAATCAGCCCCAGCATTTT. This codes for CASRLRENSNQPQHF.

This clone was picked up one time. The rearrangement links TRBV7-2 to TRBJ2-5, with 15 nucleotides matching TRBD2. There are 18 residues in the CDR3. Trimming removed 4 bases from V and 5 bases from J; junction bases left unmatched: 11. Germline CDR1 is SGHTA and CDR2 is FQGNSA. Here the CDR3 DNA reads TGTGCCAGCAGCTCCTCCGGGACTAGCGGGAGGTGGGGGGAGACCCAGTACTTC. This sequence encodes CASSSSGTSGRWGETQYF. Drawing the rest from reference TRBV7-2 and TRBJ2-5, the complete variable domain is GAGVSQSPSNKVTEKGKDVELRCDPISGHTALYWYRQSLGQGLEFLIYFQGNSAPDKSGLPSDRFSAERTGGSVSTLTIQRTQQEDSAVYLCASSSSGTSGRWGETQYFGPGTRLLVL.

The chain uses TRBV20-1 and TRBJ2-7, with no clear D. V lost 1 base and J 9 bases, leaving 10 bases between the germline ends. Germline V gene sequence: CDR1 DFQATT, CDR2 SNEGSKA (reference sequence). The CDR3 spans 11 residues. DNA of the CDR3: TGCAGTGCTAGAGGACCACGCGGGCAGTACTTC. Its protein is CSARGPRGQYF.

The CDR3, as DNA: TGTGCCAGCAGCCAGGGAGGGGACACAAGCACAGATACGCAGTATTTT. This encodes CASSQGGDTSTDTQYF. The chain recombines TRBV7-9 with TRBJ2-3; D may be TRBD2 (7 bases). The CDR3 covers 16 residues. V was clipped by 5 bases and J by 0 bases, with 15 bases between them. Germline V CDR1 and CDR2: SEHNR, FQNEAQ (reference sequence).

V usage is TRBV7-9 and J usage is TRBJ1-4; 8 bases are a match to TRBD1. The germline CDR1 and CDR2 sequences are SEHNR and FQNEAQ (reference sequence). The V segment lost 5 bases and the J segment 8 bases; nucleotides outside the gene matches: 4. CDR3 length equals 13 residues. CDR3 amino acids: CASSPGTGEKLFF. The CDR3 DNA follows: TGTGCCAGCAGCCCCGGGACAGGCGAAAAACTGTTTTTT.

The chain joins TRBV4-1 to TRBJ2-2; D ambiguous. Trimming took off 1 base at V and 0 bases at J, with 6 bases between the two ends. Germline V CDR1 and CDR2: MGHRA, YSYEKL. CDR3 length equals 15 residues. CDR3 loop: CASSQGLSNTGELFF. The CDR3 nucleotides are TGCGCCAGCAGCCAAGGACTCTCGAACACCGGGGAGCTGTTTTTT.

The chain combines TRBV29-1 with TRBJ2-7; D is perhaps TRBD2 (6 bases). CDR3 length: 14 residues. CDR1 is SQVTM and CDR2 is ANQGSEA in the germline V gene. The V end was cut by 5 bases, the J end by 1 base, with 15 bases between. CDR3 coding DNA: TGCAGCGTTTTTGACGCGGCGGGGTCCTACGAGCAGTACTTC. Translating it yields CSVFDAAGSYEQYF.

Written as DNA, the CDR3 is TGCGCCAGCAGTGCCTTTGGGAGCAATGAGCAGTTCTTC. Translation: CASSAFGSNEQFF. The chain combines TRBV10-2 with TRBJ2-1; D is perhaps TRBD2 (5 bases). The CDR3 has 13 amino acids. With 4 bases removed from V and 6 bases from J, the gap between germline ends came to 10 bases. Looked up from germline, CDR1 is WSHSY and CDR2 is SAAADI.